This T cell receptor (beta chain) was captured in a study of blood T cell repertoires in COVID-19. V was clipped by 4 bases and J by 4 bases, with 11 bases between them. The CDR3 consists of 13 residues. Germline CDR1 and CDR2: MNHEY and SMNVEV (reference sequence). Comments on this clone: This specimen includes other DNA sequences encoding the same CDR3.

As handled by the study authors: Amplified reference gene primers provided the basis for estimating nucleated cell counts. Sequencing used immunoSEQ multiplex PCR; TCRdb keeps in-frame clones, though not all of them. V, J and clone size derive from that table, while D and trimming were established from the DNA sequence. Of just over 80,000 clones detected, roughly four fifths appear once; the ten largest clones hold 20%. This receptor was identified in a woman at least 80 years old with active or convalescent COVID-19. The material sequenced was peripheral blood. The rearrangement links TRBV27 to TRBJ2-7; D is perhaps TRBD1 (6 bases). CDR3 sequence reads: CASSSQGPYEQYF. CDR3 nucleotides: TGTGCCAGCAGTTCCCAGGGGCCGTACGAGCAGTACTTC.